This TCR beta chain emerged from a study of somatic mutations in cytotoxic T cells in rheumatoid arthritis. Germline V gives CDR1 LNHDA, CDR2 SQIVND (reference sequence). J lost 1 base, V lost 4 bases, and 3 bases had no gene match. The CDR3 length is 15 residues. As regards this clone: Its matching antigen is unknown.

Notes on the study in general: Healthy controls did not share the age-linked increase in CD8+ clonality seen in rheumatoid arthritis patients. More than 20% of CD8+ cells belonged to the largest clone in 8 of 65 patients.

Method: immunoSEQ multiplex PCR; TCRdb's copy keeps in-frame clones and lacks some. The sample consists of around 24,000 clones, over 80% of them appearing once. CD4+ cells and CD8+ cells were each obtained through positive magnetic bead selection, and their purity was assessed by flow cytometry. The receptor was derived from a man between 50 and 59 years old in good health. The chain links TRBV19 to TRBJ2-1; 8 bases are a match to TRBD1. Sequenced: CD8+ T cells sorted from blood. In nucleotides, the CDR3 is TGTGCCAGTAGTAGCGGACAGGGATCCTACAATGAGCAGTTCTTC. It encodes CASSSGQGSYNEQFF.